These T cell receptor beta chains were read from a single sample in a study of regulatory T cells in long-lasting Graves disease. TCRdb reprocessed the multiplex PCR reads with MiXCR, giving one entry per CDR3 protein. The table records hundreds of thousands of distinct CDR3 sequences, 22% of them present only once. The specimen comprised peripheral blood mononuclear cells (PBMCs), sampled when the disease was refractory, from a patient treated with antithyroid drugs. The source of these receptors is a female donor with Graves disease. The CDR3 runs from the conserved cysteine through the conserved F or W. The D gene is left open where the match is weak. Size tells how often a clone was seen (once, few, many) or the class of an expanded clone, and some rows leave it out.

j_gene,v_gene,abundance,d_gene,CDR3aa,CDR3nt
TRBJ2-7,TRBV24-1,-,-,CATSDWTDPYEQYF,TGTGCCACCAGTGATTGGACAGACCCCTACGAGCAGTACTTC
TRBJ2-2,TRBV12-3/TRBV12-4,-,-,CASSHEAGTGELFF,TGCGCCAGCAGCCACGAGGCGGGGACCGGGGAGCTGTTTTTT
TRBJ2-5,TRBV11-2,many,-,CASSFQGTKETQYF,TGTGCCAGCAGCTTTCAGGGGACCAAAGAGACCCAGTACTTC
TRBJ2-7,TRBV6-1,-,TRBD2,CASKSFGEGLYEQYF,TGTGCCAGCAAGTCGTTTGGGGAGGGCCTCTACGAGCAGTACTTC
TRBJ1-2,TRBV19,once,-,CASSWEDYGHTF,TGTGCCAGTAGTTGGGAGGACTATGGCCACACCTTC
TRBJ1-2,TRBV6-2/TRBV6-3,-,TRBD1,CASSYSAGQASPYGYTF,TGTGCCAGCAGTTACTCCGCCGGACAGGCCTCCCCCTATGGCTACACCTTC
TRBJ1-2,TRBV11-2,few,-,CASKKTGLYGYTF,TGTGCCAGCAAGAAAACAGGACTGTATGGCTACACCTTC
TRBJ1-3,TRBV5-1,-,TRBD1,CASEPTGSGNTIYF,TGCGCCAGCGAACCGACAGGGTCCGGAAACACCATATATTTT
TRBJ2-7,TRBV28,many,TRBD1,CASSLYRQGEQYF,TGTGCCAGCAGTTTATATCGACAGGGCGAGCAGTACTTC
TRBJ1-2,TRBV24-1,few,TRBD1,CATSDPGQGAPGYTF,TGTGCCACCAGTGATCCGGGACAGGGGGCCCCTGGCTACACCTTC
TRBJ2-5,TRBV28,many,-,CASSFRGNGMETQYF,TGTGCCAGCAGTTTCCGCGGGAACGGGATGGAGACCCAGTACTTC
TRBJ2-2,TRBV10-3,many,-,CAISESSIGTNTGELFF,TGTGCCATCAGTGAGTCTTCTATCGGAACGAACACCGGGGAGCTGTTTTTT
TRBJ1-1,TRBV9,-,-,CASSGGVLTEAFF,TGTGCCAGCAGCGGGGGGGTCCTCACTGAAGCTTTCTTT
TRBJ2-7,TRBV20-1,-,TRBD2,CSATGLGNYEQYF,TGCAGTGCTACGGGACTAGGAAACTACGAGCAGTACTTC